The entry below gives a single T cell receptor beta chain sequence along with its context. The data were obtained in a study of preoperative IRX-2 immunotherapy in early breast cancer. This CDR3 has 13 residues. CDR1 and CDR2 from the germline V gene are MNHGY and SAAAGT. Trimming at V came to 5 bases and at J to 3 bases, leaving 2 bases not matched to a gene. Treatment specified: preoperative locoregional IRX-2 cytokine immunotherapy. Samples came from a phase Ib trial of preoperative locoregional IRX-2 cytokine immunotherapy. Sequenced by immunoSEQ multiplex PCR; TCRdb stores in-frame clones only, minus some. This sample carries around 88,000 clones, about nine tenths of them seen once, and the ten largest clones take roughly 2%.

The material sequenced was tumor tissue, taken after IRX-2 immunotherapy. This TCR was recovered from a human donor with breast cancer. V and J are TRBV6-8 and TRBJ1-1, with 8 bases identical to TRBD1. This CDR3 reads CASSTGQDTEAFF. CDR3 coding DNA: TGTGCCAGCAGTACGGGACAGGACACTGAAGCTTTCTTT.